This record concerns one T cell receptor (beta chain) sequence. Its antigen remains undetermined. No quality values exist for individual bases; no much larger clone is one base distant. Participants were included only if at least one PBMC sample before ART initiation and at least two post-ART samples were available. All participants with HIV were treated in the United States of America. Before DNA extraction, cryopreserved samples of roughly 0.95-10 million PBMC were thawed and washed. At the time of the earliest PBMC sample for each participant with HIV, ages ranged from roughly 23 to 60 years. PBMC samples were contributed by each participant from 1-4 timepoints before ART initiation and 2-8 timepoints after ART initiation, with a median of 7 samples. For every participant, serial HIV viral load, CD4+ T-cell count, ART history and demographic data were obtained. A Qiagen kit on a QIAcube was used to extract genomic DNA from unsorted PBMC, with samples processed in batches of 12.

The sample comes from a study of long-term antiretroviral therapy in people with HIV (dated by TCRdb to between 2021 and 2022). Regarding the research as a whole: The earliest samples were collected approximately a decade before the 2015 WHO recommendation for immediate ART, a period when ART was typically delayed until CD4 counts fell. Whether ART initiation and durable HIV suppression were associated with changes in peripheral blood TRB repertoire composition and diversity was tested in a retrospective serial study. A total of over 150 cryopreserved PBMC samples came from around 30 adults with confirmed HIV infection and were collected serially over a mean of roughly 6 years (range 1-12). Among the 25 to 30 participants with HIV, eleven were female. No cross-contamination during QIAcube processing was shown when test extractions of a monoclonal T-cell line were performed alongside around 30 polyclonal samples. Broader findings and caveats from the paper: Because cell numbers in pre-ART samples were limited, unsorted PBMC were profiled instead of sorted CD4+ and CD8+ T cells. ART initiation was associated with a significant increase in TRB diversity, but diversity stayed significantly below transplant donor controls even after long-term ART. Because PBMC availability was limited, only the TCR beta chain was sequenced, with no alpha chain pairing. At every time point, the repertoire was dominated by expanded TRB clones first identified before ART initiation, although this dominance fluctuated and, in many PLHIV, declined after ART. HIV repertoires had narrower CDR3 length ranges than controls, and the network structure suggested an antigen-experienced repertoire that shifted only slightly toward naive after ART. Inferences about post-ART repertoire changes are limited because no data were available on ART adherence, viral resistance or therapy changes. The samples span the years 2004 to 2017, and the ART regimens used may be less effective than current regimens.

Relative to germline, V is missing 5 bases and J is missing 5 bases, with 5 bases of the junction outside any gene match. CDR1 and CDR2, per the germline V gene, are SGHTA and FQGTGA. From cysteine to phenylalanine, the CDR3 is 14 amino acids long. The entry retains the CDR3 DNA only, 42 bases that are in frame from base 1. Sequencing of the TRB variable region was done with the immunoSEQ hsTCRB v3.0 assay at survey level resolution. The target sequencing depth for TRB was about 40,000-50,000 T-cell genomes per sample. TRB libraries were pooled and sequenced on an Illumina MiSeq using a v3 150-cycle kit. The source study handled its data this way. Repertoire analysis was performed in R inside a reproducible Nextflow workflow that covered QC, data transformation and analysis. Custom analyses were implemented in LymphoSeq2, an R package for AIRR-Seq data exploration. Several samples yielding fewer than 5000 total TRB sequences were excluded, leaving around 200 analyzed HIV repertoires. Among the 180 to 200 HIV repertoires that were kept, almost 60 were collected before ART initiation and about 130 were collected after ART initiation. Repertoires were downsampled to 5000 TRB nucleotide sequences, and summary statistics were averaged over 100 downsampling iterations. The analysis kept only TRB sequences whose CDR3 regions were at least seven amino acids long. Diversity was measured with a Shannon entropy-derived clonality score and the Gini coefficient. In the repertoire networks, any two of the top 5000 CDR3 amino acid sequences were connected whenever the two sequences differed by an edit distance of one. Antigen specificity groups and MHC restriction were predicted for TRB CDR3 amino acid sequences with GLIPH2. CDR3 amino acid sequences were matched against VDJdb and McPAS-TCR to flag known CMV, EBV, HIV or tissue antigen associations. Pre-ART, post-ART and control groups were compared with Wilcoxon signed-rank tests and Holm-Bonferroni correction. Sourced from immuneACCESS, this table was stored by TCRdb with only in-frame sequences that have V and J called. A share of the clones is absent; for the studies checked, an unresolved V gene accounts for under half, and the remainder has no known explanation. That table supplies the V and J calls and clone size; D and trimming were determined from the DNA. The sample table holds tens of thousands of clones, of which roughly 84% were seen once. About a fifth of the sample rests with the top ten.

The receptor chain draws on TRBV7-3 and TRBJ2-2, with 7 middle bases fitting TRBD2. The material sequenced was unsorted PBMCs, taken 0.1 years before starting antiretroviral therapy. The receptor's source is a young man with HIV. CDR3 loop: CASSARAGTGELFF. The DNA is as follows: TGTGCCAGCAGCGCACGAGCGGGAACCGGGGAGCTGTTTTTT.